This TCR beta chain comes out of a study of blood T cell repertoires in COVID-19. About the research overall: The study drew acute and convalescent COVID-19 samples from the United States, Italy and Spain.

As processed by the authors: Estimation of nucleated cell counts was performed using reference gene primer amplification. Repertoires were generated with immunoSEQ multiplex PCR, while TCRdb's copy carries only in-frame clones and drops some. V and J calls plus clone size are reproduced from that table; the DNA served to infer D and trimming. Among a few hundred thousand clones, less than 90% were seen once, and the ten largest hold approximately 1.5%. V was trimmed by 2 bases and J by 3 bases, leaving 10 bases between them. This CDR3 has 14 residues. The V gene's germline CDR1 is GTSNPN and CDR2 SVGIG (reference sequence).

The chain recombines TRBV30 with TRBJ2-2; TRBD2 is a possible D gene (6 bases). This clonotype was obtained from a woman between 40 and 50 years old who had recovered from COVID-19. The sequencing sample was made of peripheral blood. In DNA form, the CDR3 reads TGTGCCTGGAGTTTAAGGGAGGACACCGGGGAGCTGTTTTTT. This codes for CAWSLREDTGELFF. The complete variable domain, with remaining parts taken from reference TRBV30 and TRBJ2-2, reads SQTIHQWPATLVQPVGSPLSLECTVEGTSNPNLYWYRQAAGRGLQLLFYSVGIGQISSEVPQNLSASRPQDRQFILSSKKLLLSDSGFYLCAWSLREDTGELFFGEGSRLTVL.